These 17 T cell receptor beta chains were sequenced from one sample in a study of control samples from healthy donors and cancer patients. Sequencing used immunoSEQ multiplex PCR; TCRdb keeps in-frame clones, though not all of them. The sample yields tens of thousands of clones, 90% to 95% seen once. Sequencing input: PBMCs. These receptors were taken from a man aged 25 to 45 with colorectal cancer.

V usage is TRBV2 and J usage is TRBJ2-3; D might be TRBD2 (7 bases). In germline, CDR1 is SNHLY, CDR2 FYNNEI. V was shortened by 7 bases and J by 2 bases, with 22 bases between the two germline ends. The CDR3 spans 17 residues. The CDR3 loop is CASTPAARGLHTDTQYF. In DNA form, the CDR3 reads TGTGCCAGCACCCCAGCGGCGCGGGGGCTCCACACAGATACGCAGTATTTT. The entire variable domain, with the rest obtained from reference TRBV2 and TRBJ2-3, is as follows: EPEVTQTPSHQVTQMGQEVILRCVPISNHLYFYWYRQILGQKVEFLVSFYNNEISEKSEIFDDQFSVERPDGSNFTLKIRSTKLEDSAMYFCASTPAARGLHTDTQYFGPGTRLTVL.

The chain links TRBV30 to TRBJ1-1, with unresolved D. The CDR3 is made up of 12 amino acids. V gave up 0 bases and J gave up 0 bases, with 2 bases separating them. Germline lookup yields CDR1 GTSNPN and CDR2 SVGIG (reference sequence). The CDR3 spells CAWSVMNTEAFF. CDR3 coding DNA: TGTGCCTGGAGTGTTATGAACACTGAAGCTTTCTTT.

This chain joins TRBV12-1 and TRBJ1-3. TRBV12-1 represents a pseudogene. The CDR3 contains 18 residues. The CDR3 loop is CASSFRRNPPLSGNTIYF. The CDR3 DNA follows: TGTGCCAGCAGCTTTAGACGCAATCCGCCACTCTCTGGAAACACCATATATTTT.

The rearrangement joins TRBV3-1 (or the pseudogene TRBV3-2) to TRBJ1-2, with 8 positions matching TRBD1. This CDR3 has 12 amino acids. Germline V lookup: CDR1 LGHDT, CDR2 YNNKEL (reference sequence). The ends lost 4 bases at V and 8 bases at J; junction bases unmatched: 3. CDR3 DNA: TGTGCCAGCAGCCTCGGGACAGGCGGCTACACCTTC. Protein: CASSLGTGGYTF.

This sequence joins TRBV12-3 or TRBV12-4 and TRBJ1-5, with D hard to call. Trimming removed 6 bases at V and 6 bases at J, with 12 bases between. CDR3 length: 13 residues. The CDR3 sequence is CASSLGRSQPQHF. CDR3 DNA sequence: TGTGCCAGCAGCCTTGGCCGGTCTCAGCCCCAGCATTTT.

The chain links TRBV15 to TRBJ1-1, with unresolved D. The germline gives CDR1 LNHNV, CDR2 YYDKDF (reference sequence). Trimming removed 3 bases from V and 3 bases from J, with 14 bases in between. The CDR3 sequence is 15 residues long. This CDR3 reads CATSSAPSWDTEAFF. CDR3 DNA sequence: TGTGCCACCAGCAGTGCCCCATCATGGGACACTGAAGCTTTCTTT.

V usage is TRBV6-5 and J usage is TRBJ2-7; D possibly uses TRBD1 or TRBD2 (5 bases each). The CDR3 consists of 14 residues. Germline V gene lookup returns CDR1 MNHEY and CDR2 SVGAGI. Between the trimmed V and J ends, which lost 8 bases and 1 base, there was a span of 15 bases. This CDR3 reads CASRHWDGSYEQYF. DNA of the CDR3: TGTGCCAGCCGACATTGGGACGGTTCCTACGAGCAGTACTTC.

The V and J genes are TRBV13 and TRBJ2-7, with D perhaps assigned TRBD1 or TRBD2 (5 bases each). Trimming stripped 4 bases from V and 3 bases from J, with 16 bases between. There are 15 residues in the CDR3. CDR1 is PRHDT and CDR2 is FYEKMQ in the germline V gene (reference sequence). Here the CDR3 reads CASSWREGRNYEQYF. CDR3 coding DNA: TGTGCCAGCAGCTGGAGAGAGGGACGCAACTACGAGCAGTACTTC.

The rearrangement joins TRBV30 to TRBJ1-4, with a weak D call TRBD1 (6 bases). Germline values: CDR1 GTSNPN, CDR2 SVGIG (reference sequence). The V and J ends lost 3 bases and 4 bases respectively, with 12 bases between them. The CDR3 contains 14 residues. CDR3 DNA: TGTGCCTGGAGACAGGGTCTGGGTAATGAAAAACTGTTTTTT. Translation: CAWRQGLGNEKLFF.

This clone was seen more than once but under ten times. V and J are TRBV2 and TRBJ1-5, with D hard to call. The CDR3 spans 15 residues. Trimming took off 6 bases at V and 4 bases at J, with 16 bases between the two ends. Germline lookup yields CDR1 SNHLY and CDR2 FYNNEI. This CDR3 is CASRFDQSSNQPQHF. DNA of the CDR3: TGTGCCAGCAGATTCGATCAGAGTTCTAATCAGCCCCAGCATTTT.

This chain links TRBV4-3 with TRBJ2-2, with D perhaps TRBD1 or TRBD2 (6 bases each). CDR1 and CDR2 from the germline V gene are LGHNA and YSLEER. The CDR3 loop spans 14 amino acids. Trimming took off 0 bases at V and 6 bases at J, with 8 bases between the two ends. This CDR3 is CASSQDRGPGELFF. CDR3 nucleotides: TGCGCCAGCAGCCAAGATCGGGGGCCCGGGGAGCTGTTTTTT.

The rearrangement links TRBV9 to TRBJ2-1, with D perhaps TRBD1 (6 bases). Germline CDR1 and CDR2: SGDLS and YYNGEE. The CDR3 has 17 amino acids. V was shortened by 4 bases and J by 7 bases, with 24 bases between the two germline ends. The CDR3 DNA is TGTGCCAGCAGCATTTATCAGGGAGCAGGGGTTGGGAATGAGCAGTTCTTC. This codes for CASSIYQGAGVGNEQFF.

The rearrangement links TRBV5-6 to TRBJ2-7; D possibly corresponds to TRBD1 (5 bases). This CDR3 contains 13 residues. Germline V gives CDR1 SGHDT, CDR2 YYEEEE. V lost 4 bases and J lost 3, with 11 bases in between. The DNA of the CDR3 is TGTGCCAGCAGCCTAGACGGACACTACGAGCAGTACGTC. Translated, it gives CASSLDGHYEQYV.

The V call is TRBV12-3 or TRBV12-4, the J call TRBJ2-3, with D unclear. V lost 5 bases to trimming and J lost 2 bases, with 8 bases between them. The CDR3 spans 13 residues. The CDR3, as DNA: TGTGCCAGCAGTCCCGGCTACACAGATACGCAGTATTTT. Translation: CASSPGYTDTQYF.

The chain has TRBV30 and TRBJ1-1; D remains unclear. Trimming took off 1 base at V and 1 base at J, with 4 bases between the two ends. The CDR3 is made up of 12 amino acids. Per germline, CDR1 GTSNPN and CDR2 SVGIG (reference sequence). CDR3: CAWSGGNTEAFF. The CDR3 bases are TGTGCCTGGAGTGGGGGGAACACTGAAGCTTTCTTT.

The gene calls are TRBV6-1 and TRBJ2-7; D is uncertain. The V gene's germline CDR1 is MNHNS and CDR2 SASEGT. This CDR3 spans 15 amino acids. Between the trimmed V and J ends, which lost 2 bases and 1 base, there was a span of 12 bases. Written as DNA, the CDR3 is TGTGCCAGCAGTGAATACCACAGTTCTTCCTACGAGCAGTACTTC. Its protein is CASSEYHSSSYEQYF.

The chain combines TRBV18 with TRBJ2-2; the match to TRBD1 covers 9 bases. CDR1 KGHSH and CDR2 LQKENI come from the germline V gene. The junction had 7 bases not matched to a gene; V was cut back by 6 bases and J by 5 bases. The CDR3 loop spans 15 amino acids. The CDR3 nucleotides read TGTGCCAGCTCCCCTCGGACAGGGGAGACCGGGGAGCTGTTTTTT. As protein: CASSPRTGETGELFF.